These 10 T cell receptor beta chains share one sample of origin, sequenced in a study of T cell repertoires in ileal Crohn's disease (dated by TCRdb to the late 2010s). Receptors were amplified or captured by the immunoSEQ multiplex PCR assay. Drawn from immuneACCESS, this table holds only the in-frame rearrangements with V and J called that TCRdb kept. Clones are partly lost; checked studies trace under half to an unresolved V gene and leave the rest unexplained. The sample contains over 5,500 clones, roughly 83% of them found a single time. The ten largest make up approximately 17% of the sample. The sequenced sample consisted of ileal tissue. These receptors all stem from an adult with Crohn's disease.

This chain joins TRBV19 and TRBJ1-4; D remains ambiguous. V was shortened by 4 bases and J by 12 bases, with 18 bases between the two germline ends. CDR3 length: 14 residues. Germline loops: CDR1 LNHDA, CDR2 SQIVND (reference sequence). CDR3 region: CASSTRTIVEQLFF. DNA for the CDR3: TGTGCCAGTAGTACTCGGACTATCGTGGAACAACTGTTTTTT.

CDR3 DNA: TGTGCCAGCTCACTGGGGAGACAGGGGCCCCCAACCACCGGGGAGCTGTTTTTT. This encodes CASSLGRQGPPTTGELFF. The V and J genes are TRBV18 and TRBJ2-2; 8 positions match TRBD1. This CDR3 contains 18 residues. Per the germline V gene, CDR1 is KGHSH and CDR2 is LQKENI. V was pared by 4 bases and J by 4 bases, with 14 bases of the junction left unmatched.

This rearrangement joins TRBV28 to TRBJ1-5, with a possible D match to TRBD1 (6 bases). This CDR3 has 18 residues. CDR1 is MDHEN and CDR2 is SYDVKM in the germline V gene. V dropped 3 bases and J dropped 6 bases, with 24 bases sitting between them. In DNA form, the CDR3 reads TGTGCCAGCAGTTTGACTCGTAGACAGGATCTTTCTTTTCAGCCCCAGCATTTT. Residues: CASSLTRRQDLSFQPQHF.

This chain uses TRBV7-9 with TRBJ2-7, with D unresolved. Trimming pared 3 bases from V and 2 bases from J, leaving 11 bases between. The CDR3 contains 14 residues. Germline CDR1 SEHNR, CDR2 FQNEAQ (reference sequence). The CDR3: CASSLNSPAYEQYF. The CDR3 DNA reads TGTGCCAGCAGCTTGAACAGCCCGGCCTACGAGCAGTACTTC.

The chain joins TRBV7-2 to TRBJ2-5; 11 positions match TRBD1. The CDR3 runs to 14 residues. The V segment lost 3 bases and the J segment 4 bases; nucleotides outside the gene matches: 1. Germline V gene lookup returns CDR1 SGHTA and CDR2 FQGNSA. CDR3 amino acids: CASSLGTGGETQYF. The CDR3 nucleotides read TGTGCCAGCAGCTTGGGGACAGGGGGAGAGACCCAGTACTTC.

The chain carries TRBV15 and TRBJ2-7; TRBD2 agrees at 10 bases. Looked up from germline, CDR1 is LNHNV and CDR2 is YYDKDF (reference sequence). V lost 3 bases and J lost 2; bases outside the gene matches: 7. The CDR3 has 16 residues. CDR3 coding DNA: TGTGCCACCAGCAGCTCCAGGACTAGCGGAACCTACGAGCAGTACTTC. It translates to CATSSSRTSGTYEQYF.

The genes are TRBV5-6 and TRBJ2-2; a weak D match, TRBD2 (5 bases). V was clipped by 1 base and J by 5 bases, with 12 bases between them. Germline CDR1 and CDR2: SGHDT and YYEEEE. The CDR3 contains 15 residues. The CDR3 DNA reads as TGTGCCAGCAGCTTGTTTGGGAGCCTGACCGGGGAGCTGTTTTTT. Its protein product is CASSLFGSLTGELFF.

V is TRBV7-2 and J is TRBJ2-7, with 9 nucleotides matching TRBD1. Germline loops: CDR1 SGHTA, CDR2 FQGNSA. Losses at the gene ends were 1 base for V and 3 bases for J; bases not matched to a gene: 1. The CDR3 is 14 residues long. The CDR3 loop is CASSLEDRGYEQYF. DNA for the CDR3: TGTGCCAGCAGCTTAGAGGACAGGGGCTACGAGCAGTACTTC.

The chain employs TRBV6-5 and TRBJ1-2, with TRBD1 matching 8 bases. Trimming removed 6 bases from V and 8 bases from J; junction bases left unmatched: 8. This CDR3 spans 13 amino acids. Per germline, CDR1 MNHEY and CDR2 SVGAGI. CDR3 region: CASSRDRKGGYTF. The CDR3 DNA sequence: TGTGCCAGCAGCCGGGACAGGAAGGGGGGCTACACCTTC.

Only a few counts were recorded for this clone. The chain recombines TRBV28 with TRBJ2-6; unclear D gene. There are 18 residues in the CDR3. The V end lost 7 bases, the J end lost 0 bases, and 19 bases lay between the germline ends. Germline V gene lookup returns CDR1 MDHEN and CDR2 SYDVKM. CDR3 DNA sequence: TGTGCCAGCACAGGCACAGCTACTGATTACTCTGGGGCCAACGTCCTGACTTTC. Residues: CASTGTATDYSGANVLTF. Together with reference TRBV28 and TRBJ2-6, the CDR3 gives the full variable domain: DVKVTQSSRYLVKRTGEKVFLECVQDMDHENMFWYRQDPGLGLRLIYFSYDVKMKEKGDIPEGYSVSREKKERFSLILESASTNQTSMYLCASTGTATDYSGANVLTFGAGSRLTVL.